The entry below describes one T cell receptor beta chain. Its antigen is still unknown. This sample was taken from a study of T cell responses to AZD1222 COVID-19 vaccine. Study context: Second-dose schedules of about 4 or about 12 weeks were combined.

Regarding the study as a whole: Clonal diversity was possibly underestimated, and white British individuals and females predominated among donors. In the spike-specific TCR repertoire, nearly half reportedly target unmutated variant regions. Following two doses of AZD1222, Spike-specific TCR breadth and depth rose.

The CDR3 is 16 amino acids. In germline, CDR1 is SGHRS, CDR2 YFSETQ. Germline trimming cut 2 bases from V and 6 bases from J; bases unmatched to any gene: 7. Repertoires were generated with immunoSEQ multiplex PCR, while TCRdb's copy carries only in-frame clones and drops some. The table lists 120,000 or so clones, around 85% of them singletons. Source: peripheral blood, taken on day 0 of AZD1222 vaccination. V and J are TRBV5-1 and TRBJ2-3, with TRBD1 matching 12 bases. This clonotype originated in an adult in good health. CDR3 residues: CASSFTGTGGADTQYF. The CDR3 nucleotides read TGCGCCAGCAGCTTTACCGGGACAGGGGGCGCGGATACGCAGTATTTT.